These 20 T cell receptor beta chains were all obtained from the same sample, sequenced in a study of blood T cells in healthy people across ages. The use of a sample-barcoded 5' primer and a J-beta primer mix characterized a second PCR of 7 to 11 cycles. MiXCR was run by TCRdb on the 5' RACE reads, yielding one entry per CDR3 protein. The table has about 930,000 distinct CDR3 sequences, about 28% seen once. These data were also filed under a second study, of T cells of mothers and their children.

Sequences were obtained from blood. The origin of the receptors is a middle-aged woman in good health.

A word on this clonotype: A much more abundant neighbour one base away suggests this may be a read error. This chain joins TRBV5-1 and TRBJ2-3; D may be TRBD2 (6 bases). CDR3 length equals 15 residues. Per germline, CDR1 SGHRS and CDR2 YFSETQ. CDR3 sequence reads: CANSVGGVSTDTQYF. CDR3 in DNA: TGCGCCAACAGCGTCGGGGGAGTCAGCACAGATACGCAGTATTTT. Variable domain in full (rest from reference TRBV5-1 and TRBJ2-3): KAGVTQTPRYLIKTRGQQVTLSCSPISGHRSVSWYQQTPGQGLQFLFEYFSETQRNKGNFPGRFSGRQFSNSRSEMNVSTLELGDSALYLCANSVGGVSTDTQYFGPGTRLTVL.

Many counts were recorded for this clonotype. The rearrangement joins TRBV3-1 to TRBJ2-5; no reliable D call. The CDR3 runs to 13 residues. The germline V gene encodes CDR1 LGHDT and CDR2 YNNKEL (reference sequence). Trimming stripped 5 bases from V and 11 bases from J, with 18 bases between. The CDR3 loop is CASSEVSVSWQYF. DNA for the CDR3: TGTGCCAGCAGCGAAGTGTCGGTTTCGTGGCAGTACTTC.

This clonotype was seen only a few times. V is TRBV7-9 and J is TRBJ1-1; D call uncertain. The germline V gene encodes CDR1 SEHNR and CDR2 FQNEAQ (reference sequence). The CDR3 consists of 13 residues. The V end lost 2 bases, the J end lost 3 bases, and 7 bases lay between the germline ends. CDR3 in DNA: TGTGCCAGCAGCTTAACCCAGGACACTGAAGCTTTCTTT. Translating it yields CASSLTQDTEAFF.

This chain links TRBV20-1 with TRBJ1-6; 7 bases match TRBD1. Trimming at V came to 3 bases and at J to 5 bases, leaving 10 bases not matched to a gene. Germline V lookup: CDR1 DFQATT, CDR2 SNEGSKA (reference sequence). The CDR3 sequence is 16 residues long. The CDR3 bases are TGCAGTGCTAGGAAGACTTCCGGGACAGATAATTCACCCCTCCACTTT. The encoded protein is CSARKTSGTDNSPLHF.

This clonotype came up a few times. The chain combines TRBV12-3 or TRBV12-4 with TRBJ1-2; 9 positions agree with TRBD1. The CDR3 length is 14 residues. The ends lost 8 bases at V and 4 bases at J; junction bases unmatched: 8. The CDR3 sequence: CASGTGSFSYGYTF. As DNA, the CDR3 is TGTGCCAGCGGGACAGGGTCATTTTCCTATGGCTACACCTTC.

As regards this clonotype: Germline is not matched at one junction end, which may reflect a read error. The V and J genes are TRBV5-1 and TRBJ2-1; 10 positions match TRBD2. CDR3 size: 18 residues. Per germline, CDR1 SGHRS and CDR2 YFSETQ. CDR3 residues: CASSSLAGGTRSYSEQFF. CDR3 DNA: TGCGCCAGCAGCTCGTTAGCGGGGGGTACCCGCTCCTACAGTGAGCAGTTCTTC. The entire variable domain, with the rest obtained from reference TRBV5-1 and TRBJ2-1, is as follows: KAGVTQTPRYLIKTRGQQVTLSCSPISGHRSVSWYQQTPGQGLQFLFEYFSETQRNKGNFPGRFSGRQFSNSRSEMNVSTLELGDSALYLCASSSLAGGTRSYSEQFFGPGTRLTVL.

This rearrangement joins TRBV28 to TRBJ1-1; TRBD1 matches at 7 bases. V gave up 3 bases and J gave up 9 bases; unmatched junction bases: 7. The germline gives CDR1 MDHEN, CDR2 SYDVKM. There are 13 residues in the CDR3. CDR3 DNA: TGTGCCAGCAGTTTGACAGGGAGGTTTCAAGCTTTCTTT. It codes for CASSLTGRFQAFF.

The CDR3 nucleotides are TGCAGTGCCCCGGGACTAGCGGTACACAATGAGCAGTTCTTC. Translated, it gives CSAPGLAVHNEQFF. The J gene is TRBJ2-1, the V gene TRBV20-1; 11 bases line up with TRBD2. The germline V gene has CDR1 DFQATT and CDR2 SNEGSKA (reference sequence). This CDR3 spans 14 amino acids. V trimming: 6 bases; J trimming: 5 bases; junction bases outside the gene matches: 6.

A note on this clonotype: The junction differs from germline at one of its ends, possibly a read error. J is TRBJ2-3 and V is TRBV9; TRBD1 agrees at 8 bases. CDR1 is SGDLS and CDR2 is YYNGEE in the germline V gene. The length of the CDR3 is 18 residues. The CDR3 DNA is TGTGTCAGCAGCGTAAGCCCAGAGAGCCAGGGGGCTAGAGATACGCAGTATTTT. It specifies CVSSVSPESQGARDTQYF.

This clonotype has a handful of counts. This chain links TRBV5-1 with TRBJ2-5; 11 bases are a match to TRBD2. CDR3 length: 16 amino acids. V trimming: 0 bases; J trimming: 4 bases; junction bases outside the gene matches: 5. Germline CDR1 reads SGHRS; CDR2 reads YFSETQ. The CDR3 region is CASSLVAGGPVETQYF. In DNA form, the CDR3 reads TGCGCCAGCAGCTTGGTAGCGGGGGGGCCGGTAGAGACCCAGTACTTC.

This clonotype was observed a few times. The chain uses TRBV20-1 and TRBJ2-3; 9 nucleotides align to TRBD1. The CDR3 length is 16 residues. The germline gives CDR1 DFQATT, CDR2 SNEGSKA (reference sequence). Germline trimming cut 0 bases from V and 3 bases from J; bases unmatched to any gene: 7. The CDR3 nucleotides are TGCAGTGCTAGAGATCTCGACAGGGGGGAAACAGATACGCAGTATTTT. This translates into CSARDLDRGETDTQYF.

In the case of this clonotype: One end of the junction varies from germline; a read error may be responsible. The chain couples TRBV7-3 to TRBJ1-1, with a weak D call TRBD1 (6 bases). Germline V CDR1 and CDR2: SGHTA, FQGTGA. The CDR3 runs to 14 residues. DNA for the CDR3: TGTGCCAGCAGCCCGGGACACCCCAACACTGTAGCTTTCTTT. Translation: CASSPGHPNTVAFF.

In this sample, this clonotype turned up a few times. This rearrangement joins TRBV5-5 to TRBJ1-1; D uncertain. CDR3 length: 12 residues. The V gene lost 0 bases and the J gene lost 8 bases, with 8 bases spanning the gap. CDR1 and CDR2 from the germline V gene are SGHKS and YYEKEE (reference sequence). The CDR3 region has the DNA TGTGCCAGCAGCTTGGACGGCTACGAAGCTTTCTTT. It yields the protein CASSLDGYEAFF.

The chain combines TRBV7-9 with TRBJ1-2; D remains unclear. Germline assignment: CDR1 SEHNR and CDR2 FQNEAQ (reference sequence). The CDR3 covers 14 residues. Trimming took 5 bases from V and 1 from J, leaving 11 bases between them. For the CDR3, the DNA is TGTGCCAGCAGCCCAACCCAGAGTAACTATGGCTACACCTTC. Protein: CASSPTQSNYGYTF.

The chain combines TRBV5-5 with TRBJ2-3, with no clear D. The germline V and J ends were trimmed by 0 bases and 2 bases, with 16 bases remaining between them. The germline gives CDR1 SGHKS, CDR2 YYEKEE (reference sequence). CDR3 length equals 17 residues. CDR3 DNA sequence: TGTGCCAGCAGCTTGGAGAGTGAAGTGGATCTCACAGATACGCAGTATTTT. This translates into CASSLESEVDLTDTQYF.

This clonotype has just a few counts. V is TRBV5-1 and J is TRBJ1-1; a weak D match, TRBD1 (5 bases). Trimming removed 2 bases at V and 10 bases at J, with 12 bases between. The germline V gene encodes CDR1 SGHRS and CDR2 YFSETQ. The CDR3 totals 12 residues. The CDR3 loop reads CASSFNGQGAFF. The CDR3 DNA is TGCGCCAGCAGCTTTAATGGGCAGGGAGCTTTCTTT.

This clonotype was found once. The CDR3 loop is CISRTYFHEQYF. The CDR3 region has the DNA TGTATCAGCAGGACGTATTTCCACGAGCAGTACTTC. The rearrangement uses TRBV28 and TRBJ2-7; D remains unclear. Germline values: CDR1 MDHEN, CDR2 SYDVKM. CDR3 length equals 12 residues.

This clonotype showed up just a few times. The chain recombines TRBV14 with TRBJ2-5; D is perhaps TRBD2 (6 bases). The germline V gene encodes CDR1 SGHDN and CDR2 FVKESK. The V end lost 2 bases, the J end lost 4 bases, and 11 bases lay between the germline ends. The CDR3 totals 14 residues. CDR3 sequence reads: CASSQPAGGETQYF. The CDR3 nucleotides read TGTGCCAGCAGCCAACCTGCCGGGGGAGAGACCCAGTACTTC.

Concerning this clonotype itself: The junction differs from germline at one of its ends, possibly a read error. The rearrangement links TRBV18 to TRBJ1-6; 9 bases map to TRBD1. The CDR3 extends over 15 amino acids. Germline CDR1 is KGHSH and CDR2 is LQKENI. CDR3 bases: TGTGCCAGCTCACCAACAGGGGGCTTTAATTCATCCCTCCACTTT. As protein: CASSPTGGFNSSLHF.

This clonotype came up a few times. A much bigger clone sits one base away, suggesting this may be a read error. The V and J genes are TRBV29-1 and TRBJ2-1, with D possibly TRBD2 on 6 matching bases. The closer fit of TRBJ2-7 to the DNA end suggests the J call may be wrong. This CDR3 has 16 residues. Germline V gene lookup returns CDR1 SQVTM and CDR2 ANQGSEA. CDR3 residues: CSVEELYSGYYNEQYF. The CDR3 DNA sequence: TGCAGCGTTGAAGAACTGTATAGCGGTTACTACAATGAGCAGTACTTC.